This T cell receptor beta chain was recovered during a study of control samples from healthy donors and cancer patients. Produced via immunoSEQ multiplex PCR; TCRdb's table is partial and in-frame only. The repertoire includes some 70,000 clones, 83% of them detected once, and approximately 14% sits in the top ten. The CDR3 length is 11 residues. Germline V gene lookup returns CDR1 MDHEN and CDR2 SYDVKM. V shed 6 bases and J shed 7 bases, with 6 bases lying between them. Concerning this clone: This same CDR3 is encoded by further DNA sequences in the sample.

Sequenced input: blood. The rearrangement joins TRBV28 to TRBJ1-4; D is unclear. The clonotype originates from a man in his sixties in good health. The CDR3 DNA reads TGTGCCAGCAGCCGAGGTGAAAAACTGTTTTTT. Translating gives CASSRGEKLFF.